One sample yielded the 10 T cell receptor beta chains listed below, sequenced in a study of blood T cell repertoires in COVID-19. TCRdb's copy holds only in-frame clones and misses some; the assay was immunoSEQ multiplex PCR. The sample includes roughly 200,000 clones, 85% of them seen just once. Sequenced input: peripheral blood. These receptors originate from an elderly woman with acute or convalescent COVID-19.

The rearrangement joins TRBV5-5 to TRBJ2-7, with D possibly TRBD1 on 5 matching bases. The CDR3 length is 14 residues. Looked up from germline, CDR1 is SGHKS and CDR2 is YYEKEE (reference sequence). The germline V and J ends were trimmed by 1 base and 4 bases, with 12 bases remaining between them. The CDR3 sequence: CASSLTQGYYEQYF. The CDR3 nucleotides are TGTGCCAGCAGCTTGACTCAGGGTTATTACGAGCAGTACTTC. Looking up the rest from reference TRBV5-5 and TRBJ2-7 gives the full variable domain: DAGVTQSPTHLIKTRGQQVTLRCSPISGHKSVSWYQQVLGQGPQFIFQYYEKEERGRGNFPDRFSARQFPNYSSELNVNALLLGDSALYLCASSLTQGYYEQYFGPGTRLTVT.

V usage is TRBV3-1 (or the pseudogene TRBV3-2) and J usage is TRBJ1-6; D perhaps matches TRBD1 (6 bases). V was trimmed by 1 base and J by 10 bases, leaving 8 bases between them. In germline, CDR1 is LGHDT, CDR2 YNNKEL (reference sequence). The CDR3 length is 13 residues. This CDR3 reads CASSQAGVSPLHF. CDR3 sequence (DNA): TGTGCCAGCAGCCAAGCAGGGGTGTCACCCCTCCACTTT.

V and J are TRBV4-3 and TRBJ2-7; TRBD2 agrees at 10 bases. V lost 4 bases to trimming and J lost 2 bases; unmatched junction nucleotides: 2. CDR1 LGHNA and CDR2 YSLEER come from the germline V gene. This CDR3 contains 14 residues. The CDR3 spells CASSRTSGTYEQYF. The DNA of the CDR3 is TGCGCCAGCAGCCGGACTAGCGGTACCTACGAGCAGTACTTC.

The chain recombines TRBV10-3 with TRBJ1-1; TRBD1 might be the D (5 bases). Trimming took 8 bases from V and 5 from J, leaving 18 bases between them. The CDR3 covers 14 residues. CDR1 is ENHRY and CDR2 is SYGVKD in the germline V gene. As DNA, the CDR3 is TGTGCCATCTCAGGAGGGGTCATGTATACTGAAGCTTTCTTT. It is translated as CAISGGVMYTEAFF.

The DNA of the CDR3 is TGTGCCAGCAGCCCCACGGGGGACAGGAACACTGAAGCTTTCTTT. Its translation: CASSPTGDRNTEAFF. The chain uses TRBV7-2 and TRBJ1-1; 7 nucleotides agree with TRBD1. CDR1 and CDR2 (germline): SGHTA, FQGNSA. With V trimmed by 5 bases and J by 1 base, 7 bases remained unmatched. The CDR3 extends over 15 amino acids.

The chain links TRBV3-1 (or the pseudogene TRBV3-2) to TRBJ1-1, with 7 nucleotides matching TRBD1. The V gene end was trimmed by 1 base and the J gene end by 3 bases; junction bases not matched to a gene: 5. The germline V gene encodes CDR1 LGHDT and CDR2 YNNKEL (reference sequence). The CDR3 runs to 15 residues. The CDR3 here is CASSQGPRGDTEAFF. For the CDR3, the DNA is TGTGCCAGCAGCCAAGGCCCCAGGGGGGACACTGAAGCTTTCTTT.

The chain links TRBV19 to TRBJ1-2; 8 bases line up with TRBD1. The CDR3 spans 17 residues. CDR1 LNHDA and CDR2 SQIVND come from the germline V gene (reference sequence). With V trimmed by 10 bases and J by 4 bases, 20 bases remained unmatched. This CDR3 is CATHPRGAGGEIYGYTF. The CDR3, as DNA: TGTGCCACCCACCCCCGGGGGGCAGGGGGCGAAATCTATGGCTACACCTTC.

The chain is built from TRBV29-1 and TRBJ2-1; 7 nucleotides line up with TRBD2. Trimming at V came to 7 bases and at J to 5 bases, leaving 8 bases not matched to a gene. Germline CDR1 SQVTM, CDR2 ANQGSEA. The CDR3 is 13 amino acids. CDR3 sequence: CSALSGKDNEQFF. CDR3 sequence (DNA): TGCAGCGCTCTGAGCGGGAAAGACAATGAGCAGTTCTTC.

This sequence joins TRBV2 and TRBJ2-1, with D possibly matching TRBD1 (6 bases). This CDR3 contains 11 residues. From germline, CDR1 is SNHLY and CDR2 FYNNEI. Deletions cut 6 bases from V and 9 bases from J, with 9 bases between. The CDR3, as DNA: TGTGCCAGCAGCAGGGGTGCTGAGCAGTTCTTC. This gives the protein CASSRGAEQFF.

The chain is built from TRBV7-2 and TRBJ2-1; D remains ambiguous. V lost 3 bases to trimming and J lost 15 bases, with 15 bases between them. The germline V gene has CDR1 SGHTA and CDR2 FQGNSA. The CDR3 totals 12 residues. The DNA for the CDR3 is TGTGCCAGCAGCTTTATGGGCCGGATTGTGTTCTTC. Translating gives CASSFMGRIVFF. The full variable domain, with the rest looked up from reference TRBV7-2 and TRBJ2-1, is GAGVSQSPSNKVTEKGKDVELRCDPISGHTALYWYRQSLGQGLEFLIYFQGNSAPDKSGLPSDRFSAERTGGSVSTLTIQRTQQEDSAVYLCASSFMGRIVFFGPGTRLTVL.